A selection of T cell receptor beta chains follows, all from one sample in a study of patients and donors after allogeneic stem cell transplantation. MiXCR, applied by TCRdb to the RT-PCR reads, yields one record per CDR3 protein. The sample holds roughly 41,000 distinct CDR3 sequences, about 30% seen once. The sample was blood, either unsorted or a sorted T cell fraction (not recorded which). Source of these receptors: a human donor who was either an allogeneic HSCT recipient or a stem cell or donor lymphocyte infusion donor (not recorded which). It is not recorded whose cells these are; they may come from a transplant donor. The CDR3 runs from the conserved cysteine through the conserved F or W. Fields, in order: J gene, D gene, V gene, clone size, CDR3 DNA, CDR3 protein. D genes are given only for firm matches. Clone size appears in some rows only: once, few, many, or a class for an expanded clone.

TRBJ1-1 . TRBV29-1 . TGCAGCGTTCAGGGGAGCACTGAAGCTTTCTTT CSVQGSTEAFF
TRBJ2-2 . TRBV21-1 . TGTGCCAGCAGCAAAGAAGGCAGCGATCCCCCCGGAACCCCCACGAACACCGGGGAGCTGTTTTTT CASSKEGSDPPGTPTNTGELFF
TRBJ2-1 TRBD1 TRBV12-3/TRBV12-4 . TGTGCCAGCAGTTTTGGGGCGACAGGGAATGAGCAGTTCTTC CASSFGATGNEQFF
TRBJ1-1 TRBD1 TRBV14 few TGTGCCAGCAGCCAAGATGGGCAGGGGGCTGAAGCTTTCTTT CASSQDGQGAEAFF
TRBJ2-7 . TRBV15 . TGTGCCACCAGCAGAGGTGACAGCTACGAGCAGTACTTC CATSRGDSYEQYF
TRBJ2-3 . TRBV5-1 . TGCGCCAGCAGCACAACCGGGATCGCCACAGATACGCAGTATTTT CASSTTGIATDTQYF
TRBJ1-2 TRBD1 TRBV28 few TGTGCCAGCAGCAAGGACAGGGCAAACTATGGCTACACCTTC CASSKDRANYGYTF
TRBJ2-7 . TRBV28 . TGTGCCAGCAGTTTAATTTCCCCTTACGAGCAGTACTTC CASSLISPYEQYF
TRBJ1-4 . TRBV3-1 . TGTGCCAGCAGCCAGCGGGGAGGTGAAAAACTGTTTTTT CASSQRGGEKLFF
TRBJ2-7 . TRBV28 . TGTGCCAGCAGTTTAACCTCCCAGGGGCAGGACGAGCAGTACTTC CASSLTSQGQDEQYF
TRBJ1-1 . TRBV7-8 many TGTGCCAGCAGCTTAGACGGCAGGACCACTGAAGCTTTCTTT CASSLDGRTTEAFF
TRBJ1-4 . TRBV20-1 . TGCAGTGCTAGAGATGGGACAACTGGAAAACTGTTTTTT CSARDGTTGKLFF
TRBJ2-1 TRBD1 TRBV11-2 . TGTGCCAGCAGCCTGGGACAGGGGGTCTTCTATGAGCAGTTCTTC CASSLGQGVFYEQFF
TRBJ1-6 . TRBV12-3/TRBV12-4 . TGTGCCAGTCAAGGGCGAGGGAACTCCTATAATTCACCCCTCCACTTT CASQGRGNSYNSPLHF
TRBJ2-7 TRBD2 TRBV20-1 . TGCAGTGATCGACTAGCGGGAGTGGGCTACGAGCAGTACTTC CSDRLAGVGYEQYF
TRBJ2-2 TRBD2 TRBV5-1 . TGCGCCAGCAGCTCGAATGCGGCCCTTCTAGCGGATAACACCGGGGAGCTGTTTTTT CASSSNAALLADNTGELFF
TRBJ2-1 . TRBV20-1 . TGCAGTCTAGGGCTTCCCTCCTACAATGAGCAGTTCTTC CSLGLPSYNEQFF
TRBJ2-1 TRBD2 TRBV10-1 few TGCGCCAGCAGTGAGTCGGGACTAGCGGGCCCGGCGCAGTTCTTC CASSESGLAGPAQFF
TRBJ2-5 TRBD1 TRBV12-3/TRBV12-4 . TGTGCCAGCAGCAATCCAGGGGGCCGGGAGACCCAGTACTTC CASSNPGGRETQYF
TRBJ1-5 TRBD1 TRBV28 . TGTGCCAGCAGCCGACGGACAGGGTTTGGTCAGCCCCAGCATTTT CASSRRTGFGQPQHF
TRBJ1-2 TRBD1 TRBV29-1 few TGCAGCGCCCCGGACAGGGCCGGCTCTGGCTACACCTTC CSAPDRAGSGYTF
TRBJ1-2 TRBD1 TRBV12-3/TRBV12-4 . TGTGCCAGCAGTTTGCAGGGGGCGCGGTATGGCTACACCTTC CASSLQGARYGYTF
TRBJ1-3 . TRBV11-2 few TGTGCCAGCAGCGAGGGGGGGGTCTCTGGAAACACCATATATTTT CASSEGGVSGNTIYF
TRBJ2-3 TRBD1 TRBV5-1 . TGCGCCAGCAGCTCGACAGGGGATACGCAGTATTTT CASSSTGDTQYF
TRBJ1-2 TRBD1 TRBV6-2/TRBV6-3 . TGTGCCAGCAGCCACCCTGACAGGGCTAACTATGGCTACACCTTC CASSHPDRANYGYTF
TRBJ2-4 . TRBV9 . TGTGCCAGCAGCAAACAGGGTGCGCCCTCGAAAAACATTCAGTACTTC CASSKQGAPSKNIQYF
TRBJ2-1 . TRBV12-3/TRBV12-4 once TGTGCCAGTACGGACTTCGGTGGTTCCTACAATGAGCAGTTCTTC CASTDFGGSYNEQFF
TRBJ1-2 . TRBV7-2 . TGTGCCAGCAGCTTAGCGCGGGCAACTCGGGTCTATGGCTACACCTTC CASSLARATRVYGYTF
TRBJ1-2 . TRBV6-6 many TGTGCCAGCAGTTACTCACCAGTGACAGGAGACTATGGCTACACCTTC CASSYSPVTGDYGYTF
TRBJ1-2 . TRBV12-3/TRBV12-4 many TGTGCCAGCAGTTTAGAGGGACTTAACTATGGCTACACCTTC CASSLEGLNYGYTF
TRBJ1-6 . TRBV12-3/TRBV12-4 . TGTGCCAGCAGTTCCCTCGGGGGAGGTAATTCACCCCTCCACTTT CASSSLGGGNSPLHF
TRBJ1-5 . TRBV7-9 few TGTGCCAGCAGCTTAGAGGTGGGCAATCAGCCCCAGCATTTT CASSLEVGNQPQHF
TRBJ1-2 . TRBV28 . TGTGCCAGCAGGCGGACAGACGACTCTCGCTACACCTTC CASRRTDDSRYTF
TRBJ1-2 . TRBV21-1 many TGTGCCAGCAGCAAAGTAGGGGGTTTGAGGAGGGCATGGTATGGCTACACCTTC CASSKVGGLRRAWYGYTF
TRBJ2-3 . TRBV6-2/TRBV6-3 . TGTGCCAGCGGGTACGGGGCAGATACGCAGTATTTT CASGYGADTQYF
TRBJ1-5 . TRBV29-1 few TGCAGCTACCAAGAGTATAGCAATCAGCCCCAGCATTTT CSYQEYSNQPQHF
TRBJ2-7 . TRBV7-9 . TGTGCCAGCAGCTTAGCAGGGACCGTCTACGAGCAGTACTTC CASSLAGTVYEQYF
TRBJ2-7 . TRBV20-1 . TGCAGTGCTAGAGGGAGACTGTTCTACGAGCAGTACTTC CSARGRLFYEQYF
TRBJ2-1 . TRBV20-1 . TGCAGTGCTACTAGCTCCTACAATGAGCAGTTCTTC CSATSSYNEQFF
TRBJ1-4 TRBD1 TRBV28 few TGTGCCAGCAGTTCATACAGGGGGGGAACTAATGAAAAACTGTTTTTT CASSSYRGGTNEKLFF
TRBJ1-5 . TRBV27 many TGTGCCAGCACGTACAGCAATCAGCCCCAGCATTTT CASTYSNQPQHF
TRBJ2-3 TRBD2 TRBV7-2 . TGTGCCAGCAGACGAACGGGACTAGCGGGCACAGATACGCAGTATTTT CASRRTGLAGTDTQYF